This entry is about one T cell receptor beta chain. The clone's antigen remains unknown. No per-base quality is available; no much larger clone lies one base away. The cohort was made up of 500 to 800 healthy bone marrow donors. Cohort members were all nominally healthy when sampled, although unrecorded immune exposures were likely present. The donor was CMV seropositive and belonged to the group of around 300 seropositive cohort members. A peripheral blood sample was collected from each donor, and TCR beta sequencing was performed on peripheral blood mononuclear cells. Genomic DNA was extracted from the blood cell samples with the Qiagen DNeasy Blood Extraction Kit. V ends up 6 bases short and J 0 bases short, with an unmatched junction base count of 4. CDR1 and CDR2 (ENHRY, SYGVKD) derive from the germline V gene. From the cysteine through the phenylalanine, the CDR3 covers 15 amino acids. The CDR3 DNA has 45 bases and is translated from base 1.

The record originates from a study of cytomegalovirus exposure and HLA in healthy donors (dated by TCRdb to the late 2010s). For context, the study as a whole: An earlier analysis of some 500 of the donors reported 250 to 350 Gb of sequence data and some 120 million unique TCR beta sequences from about 179 million T cells. Around 320 gigabases of sequencing data and around 87 million unique TCR sequences were included in an early release covering around 600 HLA-typed donors. Of the 300 to 450 genotyped donors, less than 85% were placed in the genetic ancestry cluster associated with self-reported Caucasian donors. The study was designed to test whether signatures of past pathogen exposure could be identified by cataloging public T cell receptors. The study used immunosequencing to profile the T cell repertoires of 666 subjects and linked those repertoires to cytomegalovirus serostatus. Along with the roughly 700-subject first cohort, a separate validation cohort of around 120 different subjects was used. The study combined high-throughput TCR immunosequencing, statistical association of individual TCRs with disease status, and machine learning to predict cytomegalovirus infection status. A later analysis re-examined previously published TCR beta repertoires from about 670 donors and added high-resolution HLA genotyping to investigate patterns of TCR occurrence. Rather than drawing on any new phenotypic data, the later analysis identified candidate immune exposures from TCR beta sequences and the way those sequences occurred across donors. An earlier analysis of 500 to 750 of the donors applied high-throughput TCR beta sequencing to assess whether each TCR beta V gene segment acted as functional or pseudogenic. Donor age, sex, ethnicity and CMV serostatus were collected together with the repertoire data. A later genetic analysis took genome-wide SNP genotypes for about 55% of the roughly 670 donors and used that subset as a discovery cohort. Every discovery cohort repertoire had been produced on one sequencing platform. Class I and class II HLA loci were covered by the typing at four-digit resolution. Typing coverage differed by locus: A, B, C, DRB1 and DQB1 were typed in roughly 620-630 donors, DQA1 in about 510, DPA1 in 606, and DPB1 in 450 to 480. A few DR-DQ haplotypes were handled as single units for association and clustering because linkage in the cohort was strong. On average, approximately 250,000 unique TCR beta nucleotide sequences were sequenced per donor among roughly 430 genotyped donors of the cohort, with roughly 18% of those sequences being non-productive. Study-wide findings and limitations: Cytomegalovirus status was reported to be diagnosed by the classifier with high specificity and sensitivity in both the original and validation cohorts. Because counts were too low, fewer than 20 rarely observed V segments, including chromosome 9 orphons, were excluded from the earlier analysis of around 590 of the donors. A later analysis associated 15,000 or so TCR beta sequences with specific HLA alleles at a false discovery rate of 0.05. In a later analysis, HLA-associated TCR beta chains showed more clonal expansion and lower generation probabilities than non-associated chains that were equally common. This cohort had only TCR beta chains sequenced, and the lack of alpha or paired-chain data limited which features could be detected. Most TCR sequences were seen in very few donors, while some public TCRs were found in many individuals. The study gave a list of about 150 TCR beta chains associated with cytomegalovirus. A further reported finding was that TCR beta sequences accurately predicted the HLA-A and HLA-B alleles for most subjects in the first cohort. In vitro tests confirmed that a few of the cytomegalovirus-associated TCR beta chains recognize cytomegalovirus antigens. Strong co-occurrence of HLA alleles, especially DR and DQ, made assigning TCR associations to individual alleles difficult. HLA typing was unavailable for some donors at each locus, so association tests used only the typed subset. In a later genetic analysis, fewer N-insertions in productive TCRs were reported among donors in an Asian-associated ancestry cluster than the roughly 700-donor mean. Sequencing depth was assumed to be roughly uniform across donors in the presence/absence analyses, though that assumption may not hold. An earlier analysis of approximately 590 of the donors showed that most TCR beta V segments appeared in productive rearrangements either about 90% or about 30% of the time, which broadly matched IMGT annotations. A later analysis found that most CMV-associated TCR beta chains appeared HLA-restricted, with HLA associations seemingly driven largely by CMV exposure. CMV serostatus was the only immune exposure information available for the cohort. Some IMGT-functional V segments, including TRBV6-2 and TRBV6-3, could not be told apart with the 87-base-pair reads, so those segments were excluded. A cluster of highly shared sequence variants was judged likely to be a technical artifact of the sequencing pipeline. Linkage disequilibrium might explain the correlated functional status among segregating V segments, but an unknown experimental factor could not be ruled out. In a later analysis, the rate of TCR association differed among HLA loci, with DRB1 alleles having the most associated TCRs and HLA-C alleles having the fewest. It was suggested by the authors that the approach could potentially be generalized to other disease states and immunological phenotypes. According to a later analysis, parvovirus B19, influenza, CMV and Epstein-Barr virus appeared linked to several top co-occurrence clusters. In a later genetic analysis, a missense DCLRE1C variant was associated with V-gene and J-gene trimming of TCR beta chains, and the association was replicated in an independent cohort.

Preparation of the library involved the immunoSEQ multiplex PCR assay. The multiplex PCR relied on a mix of 60 forward primers for TCR Vbeta segments and 13 reverse primers for TCR Jbeta segments. Amplification of the CDR3 region of rearranged TCR beta genes was performed with a multiplex PCR assay on genomic DNA. Amplified TCR beta libraries were sequenced as 87-base-pair reads on the Illumina HiSeq System. As for how the authors treated the data: In a later analysis, tens of millions of unique TCR beta chains were counted across the 690 or so repertoires, and roughly 11 million of these chains were shared by at least two donors. Raw reads were error-corrected and collapsed into unique sequences by a nearest-neighbor algorithm in which closely related sequences were merged to remove PCR and sequencing errors. CDR3 sequences were aligned to IMGT reference sequences to assign V, D and J gene segments. For a sequence to be retained, a match of at least six nucleotides was required to both a V gene segment and a J gene segment. Rearrangements were classified as productive when the CDR3 lacked stop codons and remained in frame with V and J, and all other rearrangements were classified as non-productive. Following IMGT convention, CDR3 was defined as the stretch from the second conserved V-encoded cysteine up to the conserved J-encoded phenylalanine. The earlier analysis of about 590 of the donors excluded sequences that lacked an unambiguous match to a single V gene segment. An earlier analysis of a few hundred of the donors called V segments functional above 56.7% productive rearrangements and segregating when the between-donor standard deviation exceeded 5%. To diagnose cytomegalovirus status from the catalog of TCR beta chain sequences, a statistical classification framework was built. V and J gene assignment, in a later analysis, came from comparing TCR nucleotide sequences with IMGT/GENE-DB human TR gene sequences. In a later analysis, CDR3 sequences and most-parsimonious VDJ recombination scenarios were assigned using the TCRdist pipeline. In a later analysis, every TCR beta chain was defined by the combination of its CDR3 amino acid sequence and its V-gene family, and reads without a unique V-gene family were dropped. To address suspected cross-contamination and a sequencing artifact, a later analysis removed some 620 highly shared, low-generation-probability nucleotide sequences. For each public chain, a later analysis derived a clonal expansion index from normalized ranks of inferred template counts within each repertoire. A later analysis computed generation probabilities with a VDJ recombination model fitted to out-of-frame rearrangements, and checked the results against IGoR. A later analysis scored TCR-TCR, TCR-HLA and TCR-CMV co-occurrence with hypergeometric tests, applying a repertoire-size bias correction to TCR pairs. False discovery rates were estimated in a later analysis by permuting HLA or CMV assignments 20 times. In a later analysis, co-occurring TCRs were grouped using DBSCAN, with TCRdist sequence similarity added in when clustering inside HLA-allele-positive subsets. For co-occurrence clustering, repertoires with fewer than 30,000 or more than 120,000 public chains were excluded, along with 4 to 6 repertoires with anomalous nucleotide sharing. Entries here come from immuneACCESS through TCRdb and include only in-frame sequences with V and J called. Some clones fail to appear in such tables; in the studies checked, an unresolved V gene covers under half of the shortfall, and the cause of the remainder is unknown. Clone size and V and J calls were adopted from that table, with D and trimming inferred from the DNA. Here the sample has under 150,000 clones; approximately 80% occur a single time. Jointly, the top ten make up roughly 6.2% of the sample.

The chain joins TRBV10-3 to TRBJ2-1, with TRBD2 matching 8 junction bases. The clonotype originates from a woman aged 40 to 50 in good health and CMV-seropositive. The sequencing input was PBMCs. The DNA sequence reads TGTGCCATCAGCCAGCGGGAGTCCTCCTACAATGAGCAGTTCTTC. Its protein product is CAISQRESSYNEQFF.